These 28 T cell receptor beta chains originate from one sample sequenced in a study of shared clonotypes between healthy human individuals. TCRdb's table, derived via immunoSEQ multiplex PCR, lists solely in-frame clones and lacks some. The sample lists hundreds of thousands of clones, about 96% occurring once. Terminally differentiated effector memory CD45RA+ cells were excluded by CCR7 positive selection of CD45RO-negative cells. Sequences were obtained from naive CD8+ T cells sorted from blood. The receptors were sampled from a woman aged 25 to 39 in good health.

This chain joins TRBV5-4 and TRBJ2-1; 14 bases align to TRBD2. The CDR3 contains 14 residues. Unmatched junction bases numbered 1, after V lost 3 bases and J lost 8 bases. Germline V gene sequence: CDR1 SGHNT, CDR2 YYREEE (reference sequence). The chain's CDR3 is CASSSGLAGDEQFF. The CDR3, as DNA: TGTGCCAGCAGCTCGGGACTAGCGGGAGATGAGCAGTTCTTC.

The CDR3 DNA sequence: TGTGCCAGTAGCTTCAGGGGCAAAGAGACCCAGTACTTC. It codes for CASSFRGKETQYF. This sequence joins TRBV19 and TRBJ2-5, with D perhaps TRBD1 (6 bases). CDR1 and CDR2 (germline): LNHDA, SQIVND (reference sequence). The CDR3 is made up of 13 amino acids. The germline V and J ends were trimmed by 6 bases and 3 bases, with 11 bases remaining between them. Complete variable domain (other parts from reference TRBV19 and TRBJ2-5): DGGITQSPKYLFRKEGQNVTLSCEQNLNHDAMYWYRQDPGQGLRLIYYSQIVNDFQKGDIAEGYSVSREKKESFPLTVTSAQKNPTAFYLCASSFRGKETQYFGPGTRLLVL.

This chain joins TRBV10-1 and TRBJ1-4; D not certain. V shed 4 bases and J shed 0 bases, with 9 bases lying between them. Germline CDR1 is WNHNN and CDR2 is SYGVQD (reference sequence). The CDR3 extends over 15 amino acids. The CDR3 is CASSGVTATNEKLFF. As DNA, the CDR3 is TGCGCCAGCAGTGGGGTAACAGCAACTAATGAAAAACTGTTTTTT.

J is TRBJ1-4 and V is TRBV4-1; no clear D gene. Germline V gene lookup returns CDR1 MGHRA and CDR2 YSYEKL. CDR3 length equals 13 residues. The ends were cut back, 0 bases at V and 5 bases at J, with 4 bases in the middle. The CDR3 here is CASSQDQNEKLFF. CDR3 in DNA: TGCGCCAGCAGCCAAGACCAAAATGAAAAACTGTTTTTT.

CDR3 amino acids: CASSLATDSYGYTF. DNA of the CDR3: TGTGCCAGCAGCTTAGCGACGGACAGCTATGGCTACACCTTC. The chain links TRBV11-2 to TRBJ1-2; a possible D gene is TRBD1 (6 bases). The germline V and J ends were trimmed by 1 base and 4 bases, with 10 bases remaining between them. There are 14 residues in the CDR3. In germline, CDR1 is SGHAT, CDR2 FQNNGV.

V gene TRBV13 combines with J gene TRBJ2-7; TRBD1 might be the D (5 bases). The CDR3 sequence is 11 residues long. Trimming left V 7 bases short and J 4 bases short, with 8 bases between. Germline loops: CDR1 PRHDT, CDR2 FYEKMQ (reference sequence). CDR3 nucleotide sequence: TGTGCCAGCACCGACAGATACGAGCAGTACTTC. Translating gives CASTDRYEQYF.

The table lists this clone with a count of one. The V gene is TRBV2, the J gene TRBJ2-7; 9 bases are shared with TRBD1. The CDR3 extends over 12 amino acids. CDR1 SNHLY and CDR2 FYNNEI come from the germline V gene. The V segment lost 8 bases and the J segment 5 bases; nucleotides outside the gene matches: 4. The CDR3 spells CASEDRGHEQYF. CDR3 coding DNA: TGTGCCAGCGAGGACAGGGGCCACGAGCAGTACTTC.

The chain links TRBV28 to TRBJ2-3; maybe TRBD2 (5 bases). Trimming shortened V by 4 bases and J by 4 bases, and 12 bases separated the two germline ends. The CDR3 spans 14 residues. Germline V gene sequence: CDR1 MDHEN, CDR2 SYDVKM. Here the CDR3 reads CASSYRLKADTQYF. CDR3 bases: TGTGCCAGCAGTTACCGACTAAAGGCAGATACGCAGTATTTT.

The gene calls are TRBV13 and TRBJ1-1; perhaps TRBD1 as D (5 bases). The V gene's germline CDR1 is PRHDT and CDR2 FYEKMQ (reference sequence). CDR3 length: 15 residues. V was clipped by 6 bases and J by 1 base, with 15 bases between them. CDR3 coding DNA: TGTGCCAGCAGTAACCCAGGCGGGGGGAACACTGAAGCTTTCTTT. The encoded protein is CASSNPGGGNTEAFF.

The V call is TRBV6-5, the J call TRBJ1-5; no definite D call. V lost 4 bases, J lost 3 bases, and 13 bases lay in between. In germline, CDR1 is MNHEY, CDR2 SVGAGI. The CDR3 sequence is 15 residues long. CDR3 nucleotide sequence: TGTGCCAGCAGTTCGGTAGCGGGGTTCAATCAGCCCCAGCATTTT. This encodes CASSSVAGFNQPQHF.

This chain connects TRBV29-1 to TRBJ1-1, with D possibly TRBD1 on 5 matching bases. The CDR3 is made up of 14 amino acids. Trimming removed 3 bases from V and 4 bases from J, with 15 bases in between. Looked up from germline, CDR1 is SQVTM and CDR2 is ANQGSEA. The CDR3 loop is CSVDHVGGGTEAFF. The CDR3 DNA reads TGCAGCGTTGATCACGTGGGCGGGGGCACTGAAGCTTTCTTT.

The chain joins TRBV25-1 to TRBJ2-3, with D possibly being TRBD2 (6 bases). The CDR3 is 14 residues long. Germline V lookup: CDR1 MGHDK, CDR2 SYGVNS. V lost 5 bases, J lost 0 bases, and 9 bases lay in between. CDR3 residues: CASSFSGSTDTQYF. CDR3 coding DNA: TGTGCCAGCAGTTTTAGCGGCAGCACAGATACGCAGTATTTT.

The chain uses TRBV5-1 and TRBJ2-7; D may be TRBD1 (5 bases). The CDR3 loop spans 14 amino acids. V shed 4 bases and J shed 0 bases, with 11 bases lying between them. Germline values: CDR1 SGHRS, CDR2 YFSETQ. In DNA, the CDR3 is TGCGCCAGCAGCATCGGACAAAACTCCTACGAGCAGTACTTC. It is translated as CASSIGQNSYEQYF.

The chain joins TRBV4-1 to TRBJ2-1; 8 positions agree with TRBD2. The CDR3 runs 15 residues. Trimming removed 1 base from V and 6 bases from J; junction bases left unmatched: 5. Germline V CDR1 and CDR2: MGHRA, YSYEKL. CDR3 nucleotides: TGCGCCAGCAGCCAAGGAGCGGGAGCCCCCAATGAGCAGTTCTTC. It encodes CASSQGAGAPNEQFF.

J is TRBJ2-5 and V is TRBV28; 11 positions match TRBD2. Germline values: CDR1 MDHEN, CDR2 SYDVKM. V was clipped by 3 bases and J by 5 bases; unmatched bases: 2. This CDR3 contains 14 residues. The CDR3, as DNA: TGTGCCAGCAGTTTTAGCGGGAGGGAGGAGACCCAGTACTTC. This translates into CASSFSGREETQYF. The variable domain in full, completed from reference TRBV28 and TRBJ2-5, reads DVKVTQSSRYLVKRTGEKVFLECVQDMDHENMFWYRQDPGLGLRLIYFSYDVKMKEKGDIPEGYSVSREKKERFSLILESASTNQTSMYLCASSFSGREETQYFGPGTRLLVL.

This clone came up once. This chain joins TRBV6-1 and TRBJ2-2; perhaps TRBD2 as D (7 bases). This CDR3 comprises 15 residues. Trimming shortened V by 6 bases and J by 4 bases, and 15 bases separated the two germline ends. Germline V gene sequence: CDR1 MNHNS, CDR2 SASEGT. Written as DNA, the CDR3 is TGTGCCAGCAGGGGGGGGCGGGCGCTCACCGGGGAGCTGTTTTTT. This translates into CASRGGRALTGELFF.

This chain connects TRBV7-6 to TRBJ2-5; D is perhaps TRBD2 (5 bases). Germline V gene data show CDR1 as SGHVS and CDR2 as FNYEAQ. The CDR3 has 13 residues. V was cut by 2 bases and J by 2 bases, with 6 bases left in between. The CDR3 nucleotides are TGTGCCAGCAGCTTAAGGACTCAAGAGACCCAGTACTTC. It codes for CASSLRTQETQYF.

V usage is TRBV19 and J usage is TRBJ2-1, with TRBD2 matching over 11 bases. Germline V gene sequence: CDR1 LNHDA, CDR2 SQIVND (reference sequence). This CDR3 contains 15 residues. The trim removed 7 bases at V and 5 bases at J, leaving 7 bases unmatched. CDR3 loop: CASTALAGGNNEQFF. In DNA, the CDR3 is TGTGCCAGTACTGCTCTAGCGGGAGGAAACAATGAGCAGTTCTTC.

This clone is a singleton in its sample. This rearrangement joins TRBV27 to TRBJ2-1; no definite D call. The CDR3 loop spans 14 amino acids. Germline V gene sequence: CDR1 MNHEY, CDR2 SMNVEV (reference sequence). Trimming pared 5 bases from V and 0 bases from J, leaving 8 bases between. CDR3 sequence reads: CASSQYSSYNEQFF. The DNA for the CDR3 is TGTGCCAGCAGTCAATATAGCTCCTACAATGAGCAGTTCTTC.

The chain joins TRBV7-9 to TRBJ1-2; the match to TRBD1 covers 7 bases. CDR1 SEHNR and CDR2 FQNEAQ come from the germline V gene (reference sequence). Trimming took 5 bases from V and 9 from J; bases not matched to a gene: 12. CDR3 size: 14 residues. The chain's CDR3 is CASSPEGQLPSYTF. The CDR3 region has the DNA TGTGCCAGCAGCCCCGAGGGACAGCTCCCGAGCTACACCTTC.

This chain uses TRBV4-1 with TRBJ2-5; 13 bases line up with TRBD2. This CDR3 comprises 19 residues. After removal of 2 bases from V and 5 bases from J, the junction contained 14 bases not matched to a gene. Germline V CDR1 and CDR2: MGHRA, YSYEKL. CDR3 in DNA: TGCGCCAGCAGCCAACGCGGACTAGCGGGAGAGGGGGGGTGGGAGACCCAGTACTTC. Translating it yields CASSQRGLAGEGGWETQYF.

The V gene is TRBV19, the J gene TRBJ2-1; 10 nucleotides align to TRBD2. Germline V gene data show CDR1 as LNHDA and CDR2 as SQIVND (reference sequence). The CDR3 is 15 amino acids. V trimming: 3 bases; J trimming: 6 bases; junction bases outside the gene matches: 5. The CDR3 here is CASSIGLADFNEQFF. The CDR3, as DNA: TGTGCCAGTAGTATCGGACTAGCGGATTTCAATGAGCAGTTCTTC. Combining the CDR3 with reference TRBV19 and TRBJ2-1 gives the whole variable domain DGGITQSPKYLFRKEGQNVTLSCEQNLNHDAMYWYRQDPGQGLRLIYYSQIVNDFQKGDIAEGYSVSREKKESFPLTVTSAQKNPTAFYLCASSIGLADFNEQFFGPGTRLTVL.

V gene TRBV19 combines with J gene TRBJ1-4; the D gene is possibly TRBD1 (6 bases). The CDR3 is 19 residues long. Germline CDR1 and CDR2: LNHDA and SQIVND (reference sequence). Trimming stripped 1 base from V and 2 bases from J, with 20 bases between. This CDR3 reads CASSIGSTGLRSTNEKLFF. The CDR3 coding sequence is TGTGCCAGTAGTATAGGCTCCACAGGGTTGAGATCGACTAATGAAAAACTGTTTTTT.

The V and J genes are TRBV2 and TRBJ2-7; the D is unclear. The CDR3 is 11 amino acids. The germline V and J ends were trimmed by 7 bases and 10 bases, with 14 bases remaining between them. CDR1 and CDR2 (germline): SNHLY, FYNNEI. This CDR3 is CASTPVAEQYF. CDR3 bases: TGTGCCAGCACCCCGGTGGCGGAACAGTACTTC.

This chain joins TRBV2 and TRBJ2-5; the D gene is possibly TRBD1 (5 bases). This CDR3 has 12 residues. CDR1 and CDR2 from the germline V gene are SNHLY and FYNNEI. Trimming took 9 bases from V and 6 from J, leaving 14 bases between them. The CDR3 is CARNTGAQTQYF. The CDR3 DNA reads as TGTGCCAGAAACACTGGGGCCCAGACCCAGTACTTC. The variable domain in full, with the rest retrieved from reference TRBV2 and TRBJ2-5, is EPEVTQTPSHQVTQMGQEVILRCVPISNHLYFYWYRQILGQKVEFLVSFYNNEISEKSEIFDDQFSVERPDGSNFTLKIRSTKLEDSAMYFCARNTGAQTQYFGPGTRLLVL.

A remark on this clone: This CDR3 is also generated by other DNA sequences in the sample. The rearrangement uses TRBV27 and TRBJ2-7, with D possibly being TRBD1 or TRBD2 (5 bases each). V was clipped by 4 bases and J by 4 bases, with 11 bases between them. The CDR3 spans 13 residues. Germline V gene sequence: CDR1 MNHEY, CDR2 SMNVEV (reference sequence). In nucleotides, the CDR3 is TGTGCCAGCAGTTACGCAGGGAGTTACGAGCAGTACTTC. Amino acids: CASSYAGSYEQYF.

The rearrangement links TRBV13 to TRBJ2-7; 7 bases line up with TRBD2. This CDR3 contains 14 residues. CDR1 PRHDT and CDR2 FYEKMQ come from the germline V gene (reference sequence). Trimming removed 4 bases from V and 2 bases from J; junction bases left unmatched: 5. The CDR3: CASSSATSTYEQYF. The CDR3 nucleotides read TGTGCCAGCAGCTCCGCGACTAGCACCTACGAGCAGTACTTC.

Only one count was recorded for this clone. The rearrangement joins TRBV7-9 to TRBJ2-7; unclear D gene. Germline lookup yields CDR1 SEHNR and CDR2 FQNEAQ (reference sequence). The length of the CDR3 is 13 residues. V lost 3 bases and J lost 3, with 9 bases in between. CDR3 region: CASSLDGRYEQYF. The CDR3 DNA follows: TGTGCCAGCAGCTTGGACGGGCGCTACGAGCAGTACTTC.